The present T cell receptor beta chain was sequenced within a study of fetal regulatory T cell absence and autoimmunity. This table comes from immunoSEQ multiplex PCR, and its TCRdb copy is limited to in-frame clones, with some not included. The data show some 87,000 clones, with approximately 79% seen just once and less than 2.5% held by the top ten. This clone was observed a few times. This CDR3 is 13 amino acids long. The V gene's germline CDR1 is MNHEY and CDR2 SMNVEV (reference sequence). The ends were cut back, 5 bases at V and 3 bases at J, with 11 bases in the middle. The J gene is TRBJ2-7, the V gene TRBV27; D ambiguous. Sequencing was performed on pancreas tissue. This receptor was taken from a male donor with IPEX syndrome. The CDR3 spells CASSIGPDYEQYF. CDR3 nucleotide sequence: TGTGCCAGCAGTATAGGGCCGGACTACGAGCAGTACTTC.